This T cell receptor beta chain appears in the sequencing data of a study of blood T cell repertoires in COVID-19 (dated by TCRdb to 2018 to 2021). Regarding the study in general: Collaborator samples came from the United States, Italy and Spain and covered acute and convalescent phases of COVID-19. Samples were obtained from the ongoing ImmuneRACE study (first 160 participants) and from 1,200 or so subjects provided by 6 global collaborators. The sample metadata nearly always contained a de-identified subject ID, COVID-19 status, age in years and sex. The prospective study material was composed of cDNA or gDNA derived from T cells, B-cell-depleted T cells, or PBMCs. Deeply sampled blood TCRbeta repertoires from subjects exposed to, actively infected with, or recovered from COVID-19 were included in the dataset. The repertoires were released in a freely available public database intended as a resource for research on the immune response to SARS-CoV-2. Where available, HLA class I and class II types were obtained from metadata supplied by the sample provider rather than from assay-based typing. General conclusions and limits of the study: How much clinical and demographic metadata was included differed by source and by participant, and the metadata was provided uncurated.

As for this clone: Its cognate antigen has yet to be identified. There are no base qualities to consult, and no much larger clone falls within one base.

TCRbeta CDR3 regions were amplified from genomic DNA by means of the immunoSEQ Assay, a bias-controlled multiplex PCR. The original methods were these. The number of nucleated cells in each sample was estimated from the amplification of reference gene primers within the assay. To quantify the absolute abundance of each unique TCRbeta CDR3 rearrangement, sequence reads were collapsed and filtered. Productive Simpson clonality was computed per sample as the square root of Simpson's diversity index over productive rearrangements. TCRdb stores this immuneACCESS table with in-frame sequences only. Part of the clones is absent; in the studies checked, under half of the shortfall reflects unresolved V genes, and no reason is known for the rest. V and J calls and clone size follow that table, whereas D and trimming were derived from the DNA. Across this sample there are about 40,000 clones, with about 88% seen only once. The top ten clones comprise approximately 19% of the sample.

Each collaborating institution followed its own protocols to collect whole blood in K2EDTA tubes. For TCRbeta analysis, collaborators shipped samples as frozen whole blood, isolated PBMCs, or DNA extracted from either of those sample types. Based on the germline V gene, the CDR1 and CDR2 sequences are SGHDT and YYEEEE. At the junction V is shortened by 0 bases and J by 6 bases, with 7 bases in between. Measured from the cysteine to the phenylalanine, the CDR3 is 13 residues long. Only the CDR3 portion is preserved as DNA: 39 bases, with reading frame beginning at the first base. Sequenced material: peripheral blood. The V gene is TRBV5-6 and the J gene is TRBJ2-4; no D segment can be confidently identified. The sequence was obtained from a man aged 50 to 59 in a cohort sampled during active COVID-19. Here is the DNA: TGTGCCAGCAGCTTGGGGCAGATAAACATTCAGTACTTC. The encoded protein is CASSLGQINIQYF.